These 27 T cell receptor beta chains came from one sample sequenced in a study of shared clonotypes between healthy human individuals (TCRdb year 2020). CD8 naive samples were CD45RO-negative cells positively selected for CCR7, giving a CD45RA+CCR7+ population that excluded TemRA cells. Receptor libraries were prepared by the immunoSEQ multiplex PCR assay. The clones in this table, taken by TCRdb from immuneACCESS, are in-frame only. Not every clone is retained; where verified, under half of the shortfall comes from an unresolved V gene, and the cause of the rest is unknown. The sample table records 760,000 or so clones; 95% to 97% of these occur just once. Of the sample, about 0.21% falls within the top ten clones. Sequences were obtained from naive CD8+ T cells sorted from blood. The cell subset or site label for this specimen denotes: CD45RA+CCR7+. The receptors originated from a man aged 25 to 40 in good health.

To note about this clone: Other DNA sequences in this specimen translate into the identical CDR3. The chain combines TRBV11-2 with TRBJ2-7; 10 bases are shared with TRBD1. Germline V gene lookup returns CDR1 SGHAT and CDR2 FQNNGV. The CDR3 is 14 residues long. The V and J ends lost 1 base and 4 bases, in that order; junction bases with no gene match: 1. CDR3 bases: TGTGCCAGCAGCTTAGGGACAGGGGGTTACGAGCAGTACTTC. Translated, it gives CASSLGTGGYEQYF.

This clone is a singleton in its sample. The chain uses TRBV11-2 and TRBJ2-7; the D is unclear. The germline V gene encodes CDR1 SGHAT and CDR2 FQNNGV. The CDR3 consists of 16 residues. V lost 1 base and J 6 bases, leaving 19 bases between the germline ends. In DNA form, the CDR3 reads TGTGCCAGCAGCTTAGTAGGTAGGACCGGCCTCATCGAGCAGTACTTC. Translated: CASSLVGRTGLIEQYF.

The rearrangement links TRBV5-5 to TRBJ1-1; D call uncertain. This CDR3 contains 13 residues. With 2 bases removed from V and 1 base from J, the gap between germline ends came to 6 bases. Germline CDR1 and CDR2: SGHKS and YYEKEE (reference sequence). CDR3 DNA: TGTGCCAGCAGCTTTCGCGAGAACACTGAAGCTTTCTTT. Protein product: CASSFRENTEAFF.

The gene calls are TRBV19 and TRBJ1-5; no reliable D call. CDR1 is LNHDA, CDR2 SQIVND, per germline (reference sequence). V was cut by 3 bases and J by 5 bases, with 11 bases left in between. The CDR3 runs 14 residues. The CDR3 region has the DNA TGTGCCAGTAGTATGTGGGCAGACGATCAGCCCCAGCATTTT. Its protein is CASSMWADDQPQHF. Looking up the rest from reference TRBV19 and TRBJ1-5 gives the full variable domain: DGGITQSPKYLFRKEGQNVTLSCEQNLNHDAMYWYRQDPGQGLRLIYYSQIVNDFQKGDIAEGYSVSREKKESFPLTVTSAQKNPTAFYLCASSMWADDQPQHFGDGTRLSIL.

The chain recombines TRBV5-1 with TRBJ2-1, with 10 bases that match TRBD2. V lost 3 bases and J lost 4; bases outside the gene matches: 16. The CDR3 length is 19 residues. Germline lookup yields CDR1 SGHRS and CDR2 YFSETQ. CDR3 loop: CASSSDLASGSQGYNEQFF. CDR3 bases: TGCGCCAGCAGCTCCGACCTGGCTAGCGGGAGTCAGGGGTACAATGAGCAGTTCTTC.

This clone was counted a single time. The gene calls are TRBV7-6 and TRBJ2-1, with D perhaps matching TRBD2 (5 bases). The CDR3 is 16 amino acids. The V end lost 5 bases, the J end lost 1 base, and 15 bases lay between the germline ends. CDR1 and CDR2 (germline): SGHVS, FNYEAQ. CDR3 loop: CASSETRTFSYNEQFF. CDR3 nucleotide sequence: TGTGCCAGCAGCGAAACTAGGACTTTTTCCTACAATGAGCAGTTCTTC. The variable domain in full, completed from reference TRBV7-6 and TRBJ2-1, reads GAGVSQSPRYKVTKRGQDVALRCDPISGHVSLYWYRQALGQGPEFLTYFNYEAQQDKSGLPNDRFSAERPEGSISTLTIQRTEQRDSAMYRCASSETRTFSYNEQFFGPGTRLTVL.

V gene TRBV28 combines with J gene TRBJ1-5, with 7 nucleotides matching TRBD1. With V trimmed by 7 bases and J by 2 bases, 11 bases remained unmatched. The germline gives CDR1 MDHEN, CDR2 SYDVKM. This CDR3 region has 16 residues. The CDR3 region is CASTLGRQGGNQPQHF. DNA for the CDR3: TGTGCCAGCACCCTGGGGCGACAGGGTGGCAATCAGCCCCAGCATTTT. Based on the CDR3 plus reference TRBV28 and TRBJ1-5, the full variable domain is DVKVTQSSRYLVKRTGEKVFLECVQDMDHENMFWYRQDPGLGLRLIYFSYDVKMKEKGDIPEGYSVSREKKERFSLILESASTNQTSMYLCASTLGRQGGNQPQHFGDGTRLSIL.

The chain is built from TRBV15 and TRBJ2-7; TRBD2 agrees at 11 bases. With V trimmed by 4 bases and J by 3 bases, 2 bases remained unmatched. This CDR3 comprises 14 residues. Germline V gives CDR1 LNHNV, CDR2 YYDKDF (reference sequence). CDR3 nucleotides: TGTGCCACCAGCAAAGGGACTAGCGGCTACGAGCAGTACTTC. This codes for CATSKGTSGYEQYF.

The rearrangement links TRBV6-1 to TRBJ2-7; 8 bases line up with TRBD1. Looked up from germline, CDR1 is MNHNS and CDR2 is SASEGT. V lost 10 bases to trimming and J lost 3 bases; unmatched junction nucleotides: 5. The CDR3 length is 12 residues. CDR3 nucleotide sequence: TGTGCCACCCAGGACAGGGTCTACGAGCAGTACTTC. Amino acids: CATQDRVYEQYF.

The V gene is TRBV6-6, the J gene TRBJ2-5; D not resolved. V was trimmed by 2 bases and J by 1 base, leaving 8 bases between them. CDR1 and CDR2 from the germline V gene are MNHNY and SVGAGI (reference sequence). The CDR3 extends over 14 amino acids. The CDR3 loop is CASSYVGAQETQYF. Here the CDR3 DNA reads TGTGCCAGCAGTTACGTCGGAGCCCAAGAGACCCAGTACTTC.

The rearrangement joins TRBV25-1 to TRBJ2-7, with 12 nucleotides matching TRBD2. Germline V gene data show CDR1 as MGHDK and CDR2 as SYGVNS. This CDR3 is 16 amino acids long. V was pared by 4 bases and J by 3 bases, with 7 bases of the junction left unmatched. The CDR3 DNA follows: TGTGCCAGCAGTGCAGCAGGACTAGCGGGATACTACGAGCAGTACTTC. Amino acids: CASSAAGLAGYYEQYF.

In nucleotides, the CDR3 is TGTGCCAGCAGTCCCTCAATACTAGCGGGCTTTAGTGAGCAGTTCTTC. Encoded protein: CASSPSILAGFSEQFF. The V gene is TRBV28, the J gene TRBJ2-1; 9 bases fit TRBD2. Germline V gene lookup returns CDR1 MDHEN and CDR2 SYDVKM. The CDR3 is 16 residues long. The J segment lost 9 bases and the V segment lost 5 bases, leaving 14 bases of the junction unmatched.

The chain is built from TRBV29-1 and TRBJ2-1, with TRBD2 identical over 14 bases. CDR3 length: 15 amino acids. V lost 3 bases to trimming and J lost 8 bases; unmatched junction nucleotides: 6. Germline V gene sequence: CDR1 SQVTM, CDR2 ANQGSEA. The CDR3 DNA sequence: TGCAGCGTTGATCGGGGACTAGCGGGAGACCATGAGCAGTTCTTC. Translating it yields CSVDRGLAGDHEQFF.

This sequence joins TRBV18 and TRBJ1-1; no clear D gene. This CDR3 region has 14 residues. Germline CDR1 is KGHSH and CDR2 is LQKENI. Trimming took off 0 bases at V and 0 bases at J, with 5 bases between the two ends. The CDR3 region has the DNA TGTGCCAGCTCACCACCTATTTTGAACACTGAAGCTTTCTTT. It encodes CASSPPILNTEAFF.

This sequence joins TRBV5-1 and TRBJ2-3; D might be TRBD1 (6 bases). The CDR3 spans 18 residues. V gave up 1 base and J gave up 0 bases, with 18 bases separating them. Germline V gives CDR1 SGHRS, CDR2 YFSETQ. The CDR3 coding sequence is TGCGCCAGCAGCTTGATAGGGGGACAAAGAATTAGCACAGATACGCAGTATTTT. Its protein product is CASSLIGGQRISTDTQYF.

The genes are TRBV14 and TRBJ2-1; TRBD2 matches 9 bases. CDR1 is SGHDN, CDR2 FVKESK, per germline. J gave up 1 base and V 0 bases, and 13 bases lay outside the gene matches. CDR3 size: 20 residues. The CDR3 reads CASSQEPRVVAGGSYNEQFF. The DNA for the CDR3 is TGTGCCAGCAGCCAAGAGCCCCGAGTAGTGGCGGGAGGGTCCTACAATGAGCAGTTCTTC.

The CDR3 bases are TGTGCCAGCAGTTACCGACTAGCGGGAAACTTCTACGAGCAGTACTTC. It encodes CASSYRLAGNFYEQYF. This sequence joins TRBV6-5 and TRBJ2-7, with TRBD2 matching over 11 bases. The germline CDR1 and CDR2 sequences are MNHEY and SVGAGI. J gave up 3 bases and V 2 bases, and 6 bases lay outside the gene matches. The CDR3 contains 16 residues.

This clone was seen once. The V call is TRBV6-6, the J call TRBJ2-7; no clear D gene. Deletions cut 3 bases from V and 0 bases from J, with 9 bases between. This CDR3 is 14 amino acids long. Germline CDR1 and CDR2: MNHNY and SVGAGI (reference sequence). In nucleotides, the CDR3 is TGTGCCAGCAGTTATGGGGTTTCCTCCTACGAGCAGTACTTC. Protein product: CASSYGVSSYEQYF.

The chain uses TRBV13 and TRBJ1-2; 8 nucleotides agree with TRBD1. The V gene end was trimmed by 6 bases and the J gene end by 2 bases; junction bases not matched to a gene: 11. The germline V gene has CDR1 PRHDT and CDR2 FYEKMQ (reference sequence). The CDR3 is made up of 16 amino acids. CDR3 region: CASSQSGQEFNYGYTF. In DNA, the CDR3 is TGTGCCAGCAGTCAATCGGGACAGGAGTTCAACTATGGCTACACCTTC.

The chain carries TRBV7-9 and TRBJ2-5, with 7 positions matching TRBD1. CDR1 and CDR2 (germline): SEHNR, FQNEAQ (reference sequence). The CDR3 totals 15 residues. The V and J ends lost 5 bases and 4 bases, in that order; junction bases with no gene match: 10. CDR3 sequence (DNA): TGTGCCAGCAGCGGGGAGACAGGGTTATCAGAGACCCAGTACTTC. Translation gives CASSGETGLSETQYF.

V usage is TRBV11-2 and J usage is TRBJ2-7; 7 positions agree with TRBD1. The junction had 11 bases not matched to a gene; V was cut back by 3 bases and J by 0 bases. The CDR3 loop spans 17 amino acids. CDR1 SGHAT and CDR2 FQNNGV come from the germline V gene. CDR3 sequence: CASSFWTQGDSSYEQYF. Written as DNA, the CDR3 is TGTGCCAGCAGCTTTTGGACCCAAGGGGACAGCTCCTACGAGCAGTACTTC.

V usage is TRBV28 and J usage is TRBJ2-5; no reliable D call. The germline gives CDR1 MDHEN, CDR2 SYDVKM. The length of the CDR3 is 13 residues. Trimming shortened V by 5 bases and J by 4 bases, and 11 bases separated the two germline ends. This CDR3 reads CASSDGHRETQYF. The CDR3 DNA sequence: TGTGCCAGCAGTGATGGCCACAGAGAGACCCAGTACTTC.

The CDR3 DNA reads as TGTGCCAGCAGCTTAGCCACCGGGACTAGCGGACATAATGAGCAGTTCTTC. Protein sequence: CASSLATGTSGHNEQFF. The chain couples TRBV11-3 to TRBJ2-1; TRBD2 matches at 11 bases. The CDR3 runs to 17 residues. The J segment lost 7 bases and the V segment lost 1 base, leaving 9 bases of the junction unmatched. Germline loops: CDR1 SGHNT, CDR2 YENEEA.

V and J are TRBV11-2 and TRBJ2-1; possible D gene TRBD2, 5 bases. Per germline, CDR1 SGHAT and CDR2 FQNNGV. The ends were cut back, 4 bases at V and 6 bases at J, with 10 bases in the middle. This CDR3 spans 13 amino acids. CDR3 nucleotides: TGTGCCAGCAGCTCGGGATATCCCAATGAGCAGTTCTTC. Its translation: CASSSGYPNEQFF.

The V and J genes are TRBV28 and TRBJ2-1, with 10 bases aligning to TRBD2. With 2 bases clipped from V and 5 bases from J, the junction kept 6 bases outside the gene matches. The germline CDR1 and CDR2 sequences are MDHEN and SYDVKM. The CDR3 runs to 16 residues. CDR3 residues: CASSLPLLAGNNEQFF. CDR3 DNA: TGTGCCAGCAGTTTACCCCTACTAGCGGGGAACAATGAGCAGTTCTTC.

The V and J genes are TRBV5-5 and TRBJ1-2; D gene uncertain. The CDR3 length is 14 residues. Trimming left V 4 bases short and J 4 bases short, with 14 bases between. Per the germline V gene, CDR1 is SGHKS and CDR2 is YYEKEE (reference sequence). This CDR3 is CASSPLRDFYGYTF. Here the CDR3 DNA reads TGTGCCAGCAGCCCCCTCAGAGATTTCTATGGCTACACCTTC.

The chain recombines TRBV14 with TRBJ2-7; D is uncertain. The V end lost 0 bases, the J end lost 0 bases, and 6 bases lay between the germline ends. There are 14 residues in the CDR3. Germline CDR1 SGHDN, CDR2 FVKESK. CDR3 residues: CASSQDWNSYEQYF. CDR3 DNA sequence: TGTGCCAGCAGCCAAGACTGGAACTCCTACGAGCAGTACTTC. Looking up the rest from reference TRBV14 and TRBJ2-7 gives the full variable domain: EAGVTQFPSHSVIEKGQTVTLRCDPISGHDNLYWYRRVMGKEIKFLLHFVKESKQDESGMPNNRFLAERTGGTYSTLKVQPAELEDSGVYFCASSQDWNSYEQYFGPGTRLTVT.